The clone carrying this TCR beta chain was detected only once. What it binds is unknown. This sample was taken from a study of cytomegalovirus exposure and HLA in healthy donors. General study points: CMV serostatus stood as the only immune exposure information on hand. TCR beta V- and J-gene trimming was later associated with a missense DCLRE1C variant. HLA allele associations emerged for around 16,000 TCR beta sequences in a later analysis, at 0.05 false discovery rate.

From germline, CDR1 is MNHEY and CDR2 SVGAGI. Trimming removed 5 bases from V and 6 bases from J; junction bases left unmatched: 6. This CDR3 is 13 amino acids long. Likely unrecorded immune exposures existed in these nominally healthy donors. PCR primers comprised 60 Vbeta and 13 Jbeta primers. Profiled with immunoSEQ multiplex PCR; TCRdb holds only in-frame clones, not every one. The sample carries under 150,000 clones, around 80% recorded once. V is TRBV6-5 and J is TRBJ1-2; TRBD1 matches 7 bases. Sample: PBMCs. This receptor was obtained from a boy aged 2-15 years in good health and CMV-seronegative. The CDR3 DNA sequence: TGTGCCAGCAGTCGAACAGGGGCCAATGGCTACACCTTC. Translating it yields CASSRTGANGYTF.